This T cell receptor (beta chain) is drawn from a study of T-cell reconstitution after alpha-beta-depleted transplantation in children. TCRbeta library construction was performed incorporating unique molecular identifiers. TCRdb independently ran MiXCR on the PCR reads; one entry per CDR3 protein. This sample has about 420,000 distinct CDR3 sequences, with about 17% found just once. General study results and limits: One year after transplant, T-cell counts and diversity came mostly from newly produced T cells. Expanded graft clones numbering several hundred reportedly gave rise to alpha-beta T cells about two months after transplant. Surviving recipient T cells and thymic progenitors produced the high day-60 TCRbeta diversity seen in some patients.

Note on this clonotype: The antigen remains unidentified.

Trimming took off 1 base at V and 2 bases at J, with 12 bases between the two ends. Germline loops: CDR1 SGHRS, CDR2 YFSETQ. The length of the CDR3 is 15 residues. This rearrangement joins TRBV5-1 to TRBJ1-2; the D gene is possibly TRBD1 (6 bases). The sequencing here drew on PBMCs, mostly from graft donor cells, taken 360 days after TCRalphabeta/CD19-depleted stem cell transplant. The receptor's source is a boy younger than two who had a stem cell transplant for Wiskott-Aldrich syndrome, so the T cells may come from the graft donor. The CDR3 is CASSLRLGANYGYTF. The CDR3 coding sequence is TGCGCCAGCAGCTTGCGGTTGGGGGCAAACTATGGCTACACCTTC.